Sequencing of this T cell receptor beta chain was carried out in a study of blood T cell repertoires in COVID-19. The method was immunoSEQ multiplex PCR; TCRdb's version includes in-frame clones alone and lacks a portion of them. The profile covers 210,000 or so clones, with about 82% appearing a single time and roughly 5% taken by the ten largest. Losses at the gene ends were 3 bases for V and 2 bases for J; bases not matched to a gene: 6. CDR1 is MNHNS, CDR2 SASEGT, per germline. The CDR3 is made up of 17 amino acids. The J gene is TRBJ2-3, the V gene TRBV6-1, with TRBD2 matching 12 bases. This sequence was found in a man aged 45-65 years with COVID-19, enrolled during active disease. Sample: peripheral blood. CDR3: CASSDHTSGGYTDTQYF. As DNA, the CDR3 is TGTGCCAGCAGTGACCACACTAGCGGGGGGTACACAGATACGCAGTATTTT.